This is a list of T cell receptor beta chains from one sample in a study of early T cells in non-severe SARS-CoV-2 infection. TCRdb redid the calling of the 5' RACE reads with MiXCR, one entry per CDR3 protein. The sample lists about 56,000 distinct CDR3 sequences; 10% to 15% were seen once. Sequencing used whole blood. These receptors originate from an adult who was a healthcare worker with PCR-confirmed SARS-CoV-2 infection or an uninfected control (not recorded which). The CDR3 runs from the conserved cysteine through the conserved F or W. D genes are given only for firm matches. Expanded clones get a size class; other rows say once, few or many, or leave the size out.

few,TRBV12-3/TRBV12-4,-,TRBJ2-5,CASTLRDPQETQYF,TGTGCCAGCACCTTGCGGGACCCCCAAGAGACCCAGTACTTC
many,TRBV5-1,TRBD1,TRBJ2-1,CASSLGQGLHNEQFF,TGCGCCAGCAGCTTAGGACAGGGGCTACACAATGAGCAGTTCTTC
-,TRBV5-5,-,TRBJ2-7,CASSFEGRSSYEQYF,TGTGCCAGCAGCTTTGAGGGGCGATCATCCTACGAGCAGTACTTC
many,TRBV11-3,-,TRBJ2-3,CASSQGLGADTQYF,TGTGCCAGCAGCCAGGGACTCGGGGCAGATACGCAGTATTTT
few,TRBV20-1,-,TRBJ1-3,CSAKGGGNTIYF,TGCAGTGCTAAGGGGGGTGGAAACACCATATATTTT
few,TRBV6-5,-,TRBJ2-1,CASSSTGGAYNEQFF,TGTGCCAGCAGTTCTACAGGGGGGGCCTACAATGAGCAGTTCTTC
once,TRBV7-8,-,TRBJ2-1,CASSLGTINEQFF,TGTGCCAGCAGCTTAGGGACTATCAATGAGCAGTTCTTC
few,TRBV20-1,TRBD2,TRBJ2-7,CSARRRESYEQYF,TGCAGTGCTAGAAGGCGGGAGTCTTACGAGCAGTACTTC
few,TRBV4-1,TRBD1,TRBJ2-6,CASSHPDRAGNVLTF,TGCGCCAGCAGCCACCCGGACAGGGCGGGCAACGTCCTGACTTTC
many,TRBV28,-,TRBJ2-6,CASSFRGPANVLTF,TGTGCCAGCAGTTTTCGTGGGCCGGCCAACGTCCTGACTTTC
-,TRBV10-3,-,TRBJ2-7,CAISESTGQGSYEQYF,TGTGCCATCAGTGAGTCGACGGGGCAGGGGTCCTACGAGCAGTACTTC
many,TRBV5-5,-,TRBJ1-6,CASSPRTDPGGSPLHF,TGTGCCAGCAGCCCGAGGACGGATCCCGGGGGTTCACCCCTCCACTTT
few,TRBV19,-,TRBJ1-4,CASSILPHSAGSGEKLFF,TGTGCCAGTAGTATCCTCCCCCACTCAGCCGGTAGCGGCGAAAAACTGTTTTTT
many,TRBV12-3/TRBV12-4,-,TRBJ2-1,CASSLQGSEAYNEQFF,TGTGCCAGCAGTCTACAAGGATCGGAGGCTTACAATGAGCAGTTCTTC
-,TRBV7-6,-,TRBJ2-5,CASSQTGGTQETQYF,TGTGCCAGCAGCCAAACTGGGGGCACGCAAGAGACCCAGTACTTC
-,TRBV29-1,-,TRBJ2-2,CSVEVTGELCF,TGCAGCGTTGAGGTCACCGGGGAGCTGTGTTTT
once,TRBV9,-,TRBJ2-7,CASSVGTPGEQYF,TGTGCCAGCAGCGTAGGGACACCCGGAGAGCAGTACTTC
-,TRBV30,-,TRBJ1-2,CAWSVGFGYTF,TGTGCCTGGAGTGTGGGCTTTGGCTACACCTTC
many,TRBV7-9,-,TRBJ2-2,CASSNRVTGELFF,TGTGCCAGCAGCAACCGGGTTACCGGGGAGCTGTTTTTT
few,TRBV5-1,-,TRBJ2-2,CASSLAAGTGELFF,TGCGCCAGCAGCTTGGCGGCCGGTACCGGGGAGCTGTTTTTT
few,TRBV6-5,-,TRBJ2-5,CASSYMETQYF,TGTGCCAGCAGTTATATGGAGACCCAGTACTTC
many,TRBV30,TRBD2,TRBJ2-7,CAWSPGTNYEQYF,TGTGCCTGGAGTCCCGGGACTAACTACGAGCAGTACTTC
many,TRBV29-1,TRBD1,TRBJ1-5,CSVRGQGYNQPQHF,TGCAGCGTGCGAGGACAGGGCTACAATCAGCCCCAGCATTTT
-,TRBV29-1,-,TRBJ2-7,CSGRTPERGEQYF,TGCAGCGGCCGGACTCCAGAACGGGGGGAGCAGTACTTC
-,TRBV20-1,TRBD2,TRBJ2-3,CSAQIGTSGGTDTQYF,TGCAGTGCCCAAATTGGGACTAGCGGGGGCACAGATACGCAGTATTTT
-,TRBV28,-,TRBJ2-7,CASSSWRSGDPYEQYF,TGTGCCAGCAGTTCTTGGCGTAGTGGAGACCCCTACGAGCAGTACTTC
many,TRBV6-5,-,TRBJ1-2,CASSYNDGRDYTF,TGTGCCAGCAGTTATAACGACGGCCGAGACTACACCTTC
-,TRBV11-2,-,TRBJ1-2,CASSPRVSSGYTF,TGTGCCAGCAGCCCGAGGGTATCTAGTGGCTACACCTTC
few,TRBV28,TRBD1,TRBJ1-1,CASSSPGQGSAGAFF,TGTGCCAGCAGTTCGCCGGGACAGGGGAGTGCTGGAGCTTTCTTT
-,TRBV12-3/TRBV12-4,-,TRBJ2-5,CASSFFFSSTQETQYF,TGTGCCAGCAGCTTTTTCTTCTCTAGCACCCAAGAGACCCAGTACTTC
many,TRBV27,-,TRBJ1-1,CASSGGIMNTEAFF,TGTGCCAGCAGTGGGGGGATCATGAACACTGAAGCTTTCTTT
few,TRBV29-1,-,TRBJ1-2,CSASVPGGYTF,TGCAGCGCTTCGGTCCCCGGAGGCTACACCTTC
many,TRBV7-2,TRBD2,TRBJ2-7,CASSRTSAGYEQYF,TGTGCCAGCAGCCGGACTAGCGCTGGCTACGAGCAGTACTTC
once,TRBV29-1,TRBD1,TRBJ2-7,CSVVERRTGAQQYF,TGCAGCGTTGTCGAACGTAGGACAGGGGCGCAGCAGTACTTC
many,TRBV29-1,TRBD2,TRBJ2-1,CSVAQRGSYNEQFF,TGCAGCGTTGCTCAGCGGGGCTCCTACAATGAGCAGTTCTTC
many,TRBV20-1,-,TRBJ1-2,CSAWGLANYGYTF,TGCAGTGCTTGGGGGTTAGCTAACTATGGCTACACCTTC
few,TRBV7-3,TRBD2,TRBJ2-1,CASSPKGGSGSGNEQFF,TGTGCCAGCAGCCCAAAAGGGGGTAGCGGGAGCGGGAATGAGCAGTTCTTC
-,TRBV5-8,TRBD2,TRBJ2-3,CASSLLAGGVGDTQYF,TGTGCCAGCAGCTTGCTAGCGGGGGGCGTGGGAGATACGCAGTATTTT
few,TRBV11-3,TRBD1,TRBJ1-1,CASSLEGQVDTEAFF,TGTGCCAGCAGCTTAGAGGGACAGGTTGACACTGAAGCTTTCTTT
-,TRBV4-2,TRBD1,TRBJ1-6,CASSRQGPPGQGYSPLHF,TGTGCCAGCAGCCGCCAGGGGCCTCCGGGACAGGGTTATTCACCCCTCCACTTT
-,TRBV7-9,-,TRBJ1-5,CASSPAGVGNQPQHF,TGTGCCAGCAGCCCAGCGGGAGTAGGCAATCAGCCCCAGCATTTT
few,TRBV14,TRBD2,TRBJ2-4,CASSQSGGNIQYF,TGTGCCAGCAGCCAAAGCGGGGGAAACATTCAGTACTTC
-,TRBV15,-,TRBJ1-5,CATSRDKSNQPQHF,TGTGCCACCAGCAGAGATAAGAGCAATCAGCCCCAGCATTTT
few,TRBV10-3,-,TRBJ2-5,CAISGEDIVETQYF,TGTGCCATCAGTGGGGAGGACATCGTAGAGACCCAGTACTTC
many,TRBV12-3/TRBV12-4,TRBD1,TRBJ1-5,CASSPSDRGTGQPQHF,TGTGCCAGCAGTCCTTCGGACAGGGGGACTGGTCAGCCCCAGCATTTT
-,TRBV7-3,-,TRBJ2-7,CASSLTSGGSYEQYF,TGTGCCAGCAGCTTAACTTCGGGCGGATCCTACGAGCAGTACTTC
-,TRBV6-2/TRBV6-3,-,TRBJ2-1,CASSSLSHSYPTYNEQFF,TGTGCCAGCAGTTCACTCTCCCATTCCTACCCCACCTACAATGAGCAGTTCTTC
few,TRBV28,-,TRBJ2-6,CASRLSGANVLTF,TGTGCCAGCAGACTTTCTGGGGCCAACGTCCTGACTTTC
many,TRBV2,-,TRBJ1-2,CASVENYGYTF,TGTGCCAGCGTGGAAAACTATGGCTACACCTTC
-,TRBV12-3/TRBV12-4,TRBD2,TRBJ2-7,CASSLSGGGYEQYF,TGTGCCAGCAGTCTTTCTGGGGGGGGCTACGAGCAGTACTTC
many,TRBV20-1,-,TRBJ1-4,CSARQDRNEKLFF,TGCAGTGCTAGACAAGACAGGAATGAAAAACTGTTTTTT
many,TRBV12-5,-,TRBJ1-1,CASGLPNEAFF,TGTGCTAGTGGTTTGCCCAATGAGGCTTTCTTT
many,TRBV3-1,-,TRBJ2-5,CASSHPAQETQYF,TGTGCCAGCAGCCATCCAGCGCAAGAGACCCAGTACTTC